These 14 T cell receptor beta chains came from one sample sequenced in a study of blood T cell repertoires in COVID-19. Here immunoSEQ multiplex PCR was the method, and the copy in TCRdb shows in-frame clones only, minus some. The sample shows about 190,000 clones, 65% to 80% of them seen only once. Input material: PBMCs or T cells enriched from blood (not recorded which). Source of these receptors: a woman in her 50s with acute COVID-19.

The chain links TRBV10-3 to TRBJ2-5, with D perhaps matching TRBD1 (6 bases). The CDR3 is 13 residues long. Germline V CDR1 and CDR2: ENHRY, SYGVKD. V was clipped by 4 bases and J by 1 base, with 7 bases between them. The CDR3 loop reads CAISGTVQETQYF. The CDR3 nucleotides read TGTGCCATCAGTGGGACAGTCCAAGAGACCCAGTACTTC.

V usage is TRBV7-9 and J usage is TRBJ1-2; 8 bases match TRBD1. This CDR3 is 13 amino acids long. The V segment lost 6 bases and the J segment 3 bases; nucleotides outside the gene matches: 3. Germline V CDR1 and CDR2: SEHNR, FQNEAQ (reference sequence). The chain's CDR3 is CASRTGADYGYTF. The CDR3 DNA reads TGTGCCAGCAGGACAGGGGCGGACTATGGCTACACCTTC.

The chain's CDR3 is CAWSIGASTEAFF. CDR3 in DNA: TGTGCCTGGAGCATAGGGGCGAGCACTGAAGCTTTCTTT. The chain joins TRBV30 to TRBJ1-1; D is possibly TRBD1 (5 bases). The CDR3 has 13 residues. The germline V gene has CDR1 GTSNPN and CDR2 SVGIG (reference sequence). V was clipped by 3 bases and J by 4 bases, with 12 bases between them.

This clone was observed a handful of times. The sample carries other DNA sequences with the same CDR3. The chain links TRBV2 to TRBJ1-5; 10 nucleotides line up with TRBD1. The CDR3 sequence is 15 residues long. CDR1 and CDR2 (germline): SNHLY, FYNNEI. V was clipped by 6 bases and J by 2 bases; unmatched bases: 4. In nucleotides, the CDR3 is TGTGCCAGCAGGGGACAGGGGATAGGCAATCAGCCCCAGCATTTT. This sequence encodes CASRGQGIGNQPQHF.

The genes are TRBV7-9 and TRBJ1-2, with D possibly TRBD1 on 6 matching bases. Germline assignment: CDR1 SEHNR and CDR2 FQNEAQ (reference sequence). V was clipped by 1 base and J by 1 base, with 10 bases between them. The CDR3 runs 15 residues. The CDR3 nucleotides are TGTGCCAGCAGCTTAGAGGGGGAAATTAACTATGGCTACACCTTC. Translating it yields CASSLEGEINYGYTF.

This sequence joins TRBV7-2 and TRBJ2-5; 15 bases fit TRBD2. From germline, CDR1 is SGHTA and CDR2 FQGNSA. Trimming at V came to 5 bases and at J to 3 bases, leaving 4 bases not matched to a gene. The CDR3 is 16 residues long. CDR3 sequence reads: CASSRGLAGGEETQYF. The DNA of the CDR3 is TGTGCCAGCAGCCGGGGACTAGCGGGGGGTGAAGAGACCCAGTACTTC.

The CDR3 here is CASSYSRQGLETQYF. The CDR3, as DNA: TGTGCCAGCAGTTACTCACGTCAGGGGCTAGAGACCCAGTACTTC. V usage is TRBV6-5 and J usage is TRBJ2-5; D possibly corresponds to TRBD1 (6 bases). The germline V and J ends were trimmed by 0 bases and 4 bases, with 12 bases remaining between them. This CDR3 contains 15 residues. Germline V gene lookup returns CDR1 MNHEY and CDR2 SVGAGI.

This rearrangement joins TRBV10-2 to TRBJ1-4; 9 bases fit TRBD1. The V gene end was trimmed by 2 bases and the J gene end by 8 bases; junction bases not matched to a gene: 9. Germline lookup yields CDR1 WSHSY and CDR2 SAAADI. This CDR3 is 16 amino acids long. The CDR3 loop reads CASSEPYRGREEKLFF. Here the CDR3 DNA reads TGCGCCAGCAGTGAGCCCTACAGGGGGCGGGAGGAAAAACTGTTTTTT.

The rearrangement links TRBV7-6 to TRBJ1-1; D not certain. CDR3 length: 13 residues. Per germline, CDR1 SGHVS and CDR2 FNYEAQ. The V end lost 0 bases, the J end lost 1 base, and 3 bases lay between the germline ends. The CDR3 DNA reads TGTGCCAGCAGCTTAGCCAGGAACACTGAAGCTTTCTTT. Amino acid sequence: CASSLARNTEAFF.

This clone appeared a few times. The V call is TRBV11-3, the J call TRBJ1-1; D is unclear. From germline, CDR1 is SGHNT and CDR2 YENEEA. This CDR3 comprises 13 residues. With 5 bases removed from V and 8 bases from J, the gap between germline ends came to 15 bases. The CDR3 region has the DNA TGTGCCAGCAGCCCACCCGGCGTGGGCGAAGCTTTCTTT. Amino acids: CASSPPGVGEAFF.

This clone has just a few counts. The CDR3, as DNA: TGTGCCAGCAGCACTACAGGGGGCGAGCAGTACGTC. Its protein is CASSTTGGEQYV. This sequence joins TRBV7-8 and TRBJ2-7; 8 nucleotides line up with TRBD1. V trimming: 5 bases; J trimming: 6 bases; junction bases outside the gene matches: 3. CDR1 is SGHVS and CDR2 is FQNEAQ in the germline V gene. The length of the CDR3 is 12 residues.

This rearrangement joins TRBV4-1 to TRBJ2-7; 8 bases are shared with TRBD2. V shed 1 base and J 4 bases; nucleotides not matched to a gene: 3. CDR1 is MGHRA and CDR2 is YSYEKL in the germline V gene. The CDR3 sequence is 14 residues long. The CDR3 sequence is CASSQAAGGYEQYV. In DNA, the CDR3 is TGCGCCAGCAGCCAAGCGGCGGGGGGATACGAGCAGTACGTC.

The V gene is TRBV2, the J gene TRBJ2-7; the match to TRBD2 covers 9 bases. V trimming: 8 bases; J trimming: 2 bases; junction bases outside the gene matches: 4. The CDR3 sequence is 13 residues long. Per the germline V gene, CDR1 is SNHLY and CDR2 is FYNNEI. The CDR3 spells CASQRGATYEQYV. The CDR3 nucleotides read TGTGCCAGCCAGCGGGGGGCTACCTACGAGCAGTACGTC.

V is TRBV19 and J is TRBJ1-2, with TRBD1 matching over 9 bases. The J segment lost 1 base and the V segment lost 9 bases, leaving 12 bases of the junction unmatched. CDR1 is LNHDA and CDR2 is SQIVND in the germline V gene (reference sequence). The CDR3 length is 16 residues. CDR3 DNA: TGTGCCAGCGCGGGTACGGGACAGGGAATTAACTATGGCTACACCTTC. Its translation is CASAGTGQGINYGYTF.